These 20 T cell receptor beta chains came from one sample sequenced in a study of T cell clonality in common variable immunodeficiency. The method was immunoSEQ multiplex PCR; TCRdb's version includes in-frame clones alone and lacks a portion of them. The sample contains 50,000 or so clones, none of them singletons. What was sequenced was peripheral blood mononuclear cells. All receptors derive from a person aged 18 to 75 in good health.

This clone came up many times. Read coverage stops 3 residues before the CDR3 terminus; the germline J gene supplies the remainder. The chain has TRBV2 and TRBJ2-5, with TRBD1 matching 10 bases. The J segment lost 5 bases and the V segment lost 3 bases, leaving 6 bases of the junction unmatched. The germline V gene has CDR1 SNHLY and CDR2 FYNNEI. There are 15 residues in the CDR3. CDR3 region: CASSEVTGGRETQYF. The DNA read from the CDR3 is TGTGCCAGCAGTGAGGTGACAGGGGGCCGTGAGACC.

The table lists this clone with many counts. The sequenced fragment ends 3 residues before the CDR3 boundary, so the rest is inferred from the germline J gene. V gene TRBV5-1 combines with J gene TRBJ2-1, with a tentative D call TRBD1 (6 bases). V was clipped by 0 bases and J by 6 bases, with 10 bases between them. Germline-derived CDR1 and CDR2 are SGHRS and YFSETQ. This CDR3 is built from 14 residues. Partial CDR3 DNA: TGCGCCAGCAGCTTGGTGGCAGGGGTCAATGAG. As protein: CASSLVAGVNE. The whole CDR3 protein reads CASSLVAGVNEQFF.

This clone was recorded many times. The read terminates 3 residues ahead of where the CDR3 ends, so the germline J gene completes it. J is TRBJ2-2 and V is TRBV6-1; 10 nucleotides align to TRBD2. V shed 1 base and J 6 bases; nucleotides not matched to a gene: 2. The CDR3 spans 15 residues. In germline, CDR1 is MNHNS, CDR2 SASEGT. The sequenced CDR3 bases are TGTGCCAGCAGTGAAGTTCTAGCGGGAGCCGGGGAG. Residues: CASSEVLAGAGE. The CDR3 reads in full as CASSEVLAGAGELFF.

This clone turned up a few times. From the germline J gene comes the end of the CDR3, since the read stops 3 residues before it. The gene calls are TRBV5-1 and TRBJ2-1, with 7 bases aligning to TRBD1. With V trimmed by 5 bases and J by 6 bases, 14 bases remained unmatched. From germline, CDR1 is SGHRS and CDR2 YFSETQ. The CDR3 length is 16 residues. The CDR3: CASSSQGSGTSNEQFF. Incomplete CDR3 DNA: TGCGCCAGCAGTTCACAGGGGTCAGGGACAAGCAATGAG.

This clone has at least ten counts. The read falls 3 residues short of the CDR3 end, and the missing part is taken from the germline J gene. The chain recombines TRBV7-3 with TRBJ2-3; 8 bases align to TRBD1. The CDR3 has 15 amino acids. Germline V gives CDR1 SGHTA, CDR2 FQGTGA. The sequenced part of the CDR3 DNA is TGTGCCAGCAGCTTACAGGGGGCACCAGGGGAGACG. Translating it yields CASSLQGAPGET. From start to end, the CDR3 is CASSLQGAPGETQYF.

This clone appeared many times. The read stops 3 residues short of the end of the CDR3; the missing end is completed from the germline J gene. This chain uses TRBV5-1 with TRBJ2-1; weak D call: TRBD2 (6 bases). Between the trimmed V and J ends, which lost 1 base and 6 bases, there was a span of 11 bases. Germline V CDR1 and CDR2: SGHRS, YFSETQ. This CDR3 is 14 amino acids long. The CDR3 protein is CASSLPGGINEQFF. The sequenced CDR3 bases are TGCGCCAGCAGCTTGCCCGGGGGAATCAATGAG.

This clone occurred many times. The CDR3 end falls 3 residues outside the read, so it is completed with the germline J gene. The chain carries TRBV6-4 and TRBJ2-1, with 12 bases fitting TRBD2. The germline gives CDR1 MRHNA, CDR2 SNTAGT. This CDR3 comprises 15 residues. The V segment lost 2 bases and the J segment 4 bases; nucleotides outside the gene matches: 0. The CDR3 DNA, read in part, is TGTGCCAGCAGTGACGGGACTAGCGGGTACAATGAG. Encoded protein: CASSDGTSGYNE. The CDR3 as a whole reads CASSDGTSGYNEQFF.

This clone was seen repeatedly, ten times or more. The CDR3 is cut off 3 residues early in the read; its end comes from the germline J gene. The genes are TRBV20-1 and TRBJ2-7; D perhaps matches TRBD1 (6 bases). Germline CDR1 reads DFQATT; CDR2 reads SNEGSKA (reference sequence). V was shortened by 4 bases and J by 2 bases, with 12 bases between the two germline ends. The CDR3 spans 13 residues. The CDR3 sequence is CSATGTNTYEQYF. CDR3 DNA, as far as it was read: TGCAGTGCTACCGGGACAAATACCTACGAG.

This clone was seen ten or more times. This CDR3 reads CSAATTSGSIYEQYF. CDR3 DNA (partial): TGCAGTGCTGCCACGACTAGCGGGAGTATTTACGAG. V gene TRBV20-1 combines with J gene TRBJ2-7; 12 nucleotides match TRBD2. The read ends 3 residues before the CDR3 terminus; that terminus is restored from the germline J gene. Germline trimming cut 5 bases from V and 4 bases from J; bases unmatched to any gene: 9. The germline gives CDR1 DFQATT, CDR2 SNEGSKA (reference sequence). The CDR3 runs to 15 residues.

This clone showed up many times. The CDR3 goes on 3 residues after the read ends, and that part is filled in from the germline J gene. V and J are TRBV20-1 and TRBJ2-3; TRBD1 agrees at 7 bases. V shed 3 bases and J 6 bases; nucleotides not matched to a gene: 9. The germline V gene has CDR1 DFQATT and CDR2 SNEGSKA (reference sequence). This CDR3 region has 14 residues. The CDR3 loop is CSASSTGIWDTQYF. The CDR3 DNA, read in part, is TGCAGTGCTAGTTCGACAGGGATATGGGATACG.

Ten or more counts support this clone. The missing CDR3 end, 3 residues past where the read stops, is filled in from the germline J gene. The J gene is TRBJ1-4, the V gene TRBV4-2, with D tentatively TRBD1 (5 bases). The CDR3 covers 17 residues. The V end was cut by 4 bases, the J end by 8 bases, with 23 bases between. In germline, CDR1 is LGHNA, CDR2 YNFKEQ. The DNA read from the CDR3 is TGTGCCAGCAGCCTACGGACCTCGACAGCGCCGGAGGAAAAA. Translation gives CASSLRTSTAPEEK. The whole CDR3 reads CASSLRTSTAPEEKLFF.

This clone was seen a few times. Read sequence stops 3 residues before the CDR3 end, and the germline J gene provides the missing end. The chain carries TRBV19 and TRBJ1-2; TRBD1 might be the D (6 bases). Germline V gives CDR1 LNHDA, CDR2 SQIVND (reference sequence). CDR3 size: 15 residues. Trimming removed 8 bases from V and 0 bases from J, with 16 bases in between. The CDR3 sequence is CASSPGVLANYGYTF. CDR3 DNA (partial): TGTGCCAGTTCTCCAGGGGTCCTGGCTAACTATGGC.

This clone was picked up many times. The CDR3 extends 3 residues past the end of the read, so its final part is completed from the germline J gene. The chain carries TRBV6-2 or TRBV6-3 and TRBJ2-4; TRBD2 aligns across 9 bases. CDR3 length: 16 residues. Germline-derived CDR1 and CDR2 are MNHEY and SVGEGT. V shed 2 bases and J 3 bases; nucleotides not matched to a gene: 5. The CDR3 bases that were read are TGTGCCAGCAGTTACAATTTAGCGGGAGTCAAAAACATT. It yields the protein CASSYNLAGVKNI. The full CDR3 reads CASSYNLAGVKNIQYF.

This clone was observed many times. The germline gene is not matched at one end of the junction; a read error may be the cause. CDR3 amino acids: CASSQEVGQGADTQYF. The part of the CDR3 DNA that was read is TGCGCCAGCAGCCAAGAGGTGGGACAGGGCGCAGATACG. The chain carries TRBV4-2 and TRBJ2-3, with 9 bases fitting TRBD1. Read sequence stops 3 residues before the CDR3 end, and the germline J gene provides the missing end. This CDR3 is built from 16 residues. Germline V gene data show CDR1 as LGHNA and CDR2 as YNFKEQ.

Many counts were recorded for this clone. Relative to the germline gene, one junction end is altered; a read error may explain this. Read coverage stops 3 residues before the CDR3 terminus; the germline J gene supplies the remainder. The chain recombines TRBV4-2 with TRBJ1-3, with D unclear. Germline lookup yields CDR1 LGHNA and CDR2 YNFKEQ. The CDR3 extends over 16 amino acids. The DNA read from the CDR3 is TGCGCCAGCAGCGAGACCCTCGGGGAGGTTGGAAACACA. It yields the protein CASSETLGEVGNT. The entire CDR3 is CASSETLGEVGNTIYF.

Turning to this clone: The read finishes 3 residues shy of the CDR3 end, and the germline J gene is used to complete it. V usage is TRBV5-6 and J usage is TRBJ2-2; 7 bases fit TRBD2. This CDR3 spans 13 amino acids. Germline loops: CDR1 SGHDT, CDR2 YYEEEE. CDR3 amino acids: CASSDWDYSPLFF. The sequenced CDR3 bases are TGTGCCAGCAGCGACTGGGACTACTCACCG.

This clone has a count of ten or more. The missing CDR3 end, 3 residues past where the read stops, is filled in from the germline J gene. J is TRBJ1-1 and V is TRBV18; D uncertain. Looked up from germline, CDR1 is KGHSH and CDR2 is LQKENI. The CDR3 spans 15 residues. V was cut by 4 bases and J by 1 base, with 13 bases left in between. CDR3 bases read: TGTGCCAGCTCACTAAACAGAAACACGAACACTGAA. Its protein product is CASSLNRNTNTE. The entire CDR3 sequence reads CASSLNRNTNTEAFF.

This clone was found a few times. The observed sequence ends 3 residues before the CDR3 terminus, with the missing tail filled in from the germline J gene. The chain has TRBV2 and TRBJ1-6; 7 nucleotides agree with TRBD1. The CDR3 runs 15 residues. The germline gives CDR1 SNHLY, CDR2 FYNNEI. V was pared by 6 bases and J by 9 bases, with 11 bases of the junction left unmatched. The CDR3: CASRIGDRGISPLHF. The covered CDR3 bases are TGTGCCAGCAGAATAGGGGACAGAGGAATTTCACCC.

This clone was observed at least ten times. The sequence runs out 3 residues before the end of the CDR3; the remainder is reconstructed from the germline J gene. The gene calls are TRBV6-1 and TRBJ2-7; D is unresolved. This CDR3 comprises 12 residues. Germline loops: CDR1 MNHNS, CDR2 SASEGT. The ends were cut back, 4 bases at V and 2 bases at J, with 6 bases in the middle. The CDR3 sequence: CASSGGTYEQYF. The CDR3 bases that were read are TGTGCCAGCAGTGGTGGCACCTACGAG.

This clone was picked up many times. The read ends 3 residues before the CDR3 terminus; that terminus is restored from the germline J gene. The chain employs TRBV13 and TRBJ1-2, with 10 bases matching TRBD1. The junction had 4 bases not matched to a gene; V was cut back by 5 bases and J by 1 base. CDR1 and CDR2 (germline): PRHDT, FYEKMQ (reference sequence). This CDR3 has 15 residues. CDR3 DNA, as far as it was read: TGTGCCAGCAGCCTCCGGACAGGGGGTAACTATGGC. As protein: CASSLRTGGNYG. The whole CDR3 protein is CASSLRTGGNYGYTF.